This entry is about one TCR beta chain. Trimming cost V 5 bases and J 3 bases, with 14 bases left between them. The CDR3 is 14 amino acids. Germline V gene sequence: CDR1 SGHVS, CDR2 FNYEAQ. These data come from a study of technical replicates of blood from a few donors. The repertoire was sequenced with immunoSEQ multiplex PCR; TCRdb's copy has only in-frame clones and lacks some. The sample holds about 63,000 clones; around 87% are singletons and the top ten take under 6.5%. The specimen sequenced was PBMCs. The chain has TRBV7-6 and TRBJ2-7; TRBD1 is a possible D gene (6 bases). The receptor was isolated from a human donor in good health. Some clones in this sample may be carry-over from other donors' samples. The DNA for the CDR3 is TGTGCCAGCAGCGAAAAAGGGGGTATCTACGAGCAGTACTTC. This encodes CASSEKGGIYEQYF.